What follows describes a single T cell receptor (beta chain). Its binding antigen is unknown. Base qualities are not recorded, but no much larger clone differs from it by a single base. The record originates from a study of CD8 T cells in Susac syndrome (dated by TCRdb to between 2019 and 2020). The study in broad terms: Whether CD8+ T cell activation and differentiation in Susac syndrome was antigen driven was tested using repertoire sequencing.

Peripheral blood CD8+ and CD4+ T cells from healthy donors, Susac syndrome patients and multiple sclerosis patients were profiled using high-throughput TCR beta sequencing. Multiple sclerosis controls were treatment-naive patients with stable or active relapsing-remitting disease fulfilling revised McDonald criteria. Bulk CD8+ and CD4+ T cells were purified magnetically by negative isolation, whereas CD8+ TEMRA cells were enriched by FACS. Blood was drawn into EDTA tubes, processed within 24 hours, and PBMCs were isolated by density gradient centrifugation. PBMCs intended for TCR sequencing were cryopreserved in liquid nitrogen and thawed later in a water bath at 37 degrees C. A purity of at least 90% was achieved for sorted or isolated CD4+, CD8+ and CD8+ TEMRA cells. What the authors observed across the whole study: The TCR sequencing and HLA analysis was acknowledged to have included a relatively small number of individuals.

V trim: 1 base; J trim: 1 base; unmatched bases: 7. Including the terminal cysteine and phenylalanine, the CDR3 comprises 16 residues. Just the 48-base CDR3 DNA is kept, in frame starting at base 1. CDR1 and CDR2 were assigned from the germline V gene (reference sequence) as DFQATT and SNEGSKA. RNA was extracted with the RNeasy kit and about 0.45 to 1 ug was reverse transcribed using random hexamers. The immunoSEQ multiplex PCR assay, which covers 54 Vbeta and 13 Jbeta segments, was used to amplify TCR beta CDR3 regions. To correct PCR amplification bias, a synthetic template baseline was used for both primer optimization and computational correction. The paper's processing steps were these. Reads were annotated to V, D and J genes according to IMGT and were analyzed with immunoSEQ Analyzer, with only productive sequences retained. To calculate clonality, Shannon entropy was normalized by log2 of the number of productive unique sequences and then subtracted from one. For each patient and control, public and private clones were evaluated within the 100 most prevalent clones. Clones were defined as Susac-specific when absent from the healthy and MS cohorts, from roughly 1,100 published viral clones and from other ImmuneACCESS disease sequences. TCRdb itself trimmed the public reads at Q25 with fastp, ran MiXCR and retained productive beta chains. One record per CDR3 amino acid sequence lists the most common genes and DNA. These V and J calls are TCRdb output, not the study's own analysis. The sample records 200,000 to 250,000 distinct CDR3 sequences, around 93% of which are singletons. The ten largest clones capture approximately 0.08% of the sample.

The V and J segments used are TRBV20-1 and TRBJ2-1, and 7 junctional nucleotides match TRBD2. What was sequenced was CD4+ T cells from PBMCs. The sequence was collected from a human donor with multiple sclerosis. The CDR3 region: CSARVGRGMSYNEQFF. The nucleotide sequence reads as follows: TGCAGTGCTAGAGTTGGGCGGGGGATGTCCTACAATGAGCAGTTCTTC.